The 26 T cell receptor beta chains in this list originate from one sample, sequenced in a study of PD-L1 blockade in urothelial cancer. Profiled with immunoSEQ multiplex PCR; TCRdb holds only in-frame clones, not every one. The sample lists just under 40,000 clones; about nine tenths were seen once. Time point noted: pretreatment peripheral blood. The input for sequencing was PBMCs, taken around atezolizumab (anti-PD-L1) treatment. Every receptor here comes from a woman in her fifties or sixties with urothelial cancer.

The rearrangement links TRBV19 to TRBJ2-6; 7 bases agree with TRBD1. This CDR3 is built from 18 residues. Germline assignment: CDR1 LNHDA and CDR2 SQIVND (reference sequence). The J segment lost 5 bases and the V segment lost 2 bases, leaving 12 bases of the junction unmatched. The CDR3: CASSIPGTAVLRANVLTF. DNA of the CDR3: TGTGCCAGTAGTATACCTGGGACAGCCGTTCTCCGGGCCAACGTCCTGACTTTC.

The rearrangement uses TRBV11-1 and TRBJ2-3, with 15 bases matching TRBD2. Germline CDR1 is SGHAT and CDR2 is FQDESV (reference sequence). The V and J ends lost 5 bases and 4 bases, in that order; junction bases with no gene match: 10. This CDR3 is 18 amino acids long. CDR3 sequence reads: CASSAQRTSGRAADTQYF. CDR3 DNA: TGTGCCAGCAGCGCTCAGAGGACTAGCGGGAGGGCGGCAGATACGCAGTATTTT.

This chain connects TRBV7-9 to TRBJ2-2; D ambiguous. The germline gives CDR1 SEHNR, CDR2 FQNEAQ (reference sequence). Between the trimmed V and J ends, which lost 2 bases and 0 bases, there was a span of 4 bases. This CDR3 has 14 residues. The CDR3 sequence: CASSLWPNTGELFF. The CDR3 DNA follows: TGTGCCAGCAGCTTATGGCCGAACACCGGGGAGCTGTTTTTT. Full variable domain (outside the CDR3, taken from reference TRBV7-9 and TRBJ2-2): DTGVSQNPRHKITKRGQNVTFRCDPISEHNRLYWYRQTLGQGPEFLTYFQNEAQLEKSRLLSDRFSAERPKGSFSTLEIQRTEQGDSAMYLCASSLWPNTGELFFGEGSRLTVL.

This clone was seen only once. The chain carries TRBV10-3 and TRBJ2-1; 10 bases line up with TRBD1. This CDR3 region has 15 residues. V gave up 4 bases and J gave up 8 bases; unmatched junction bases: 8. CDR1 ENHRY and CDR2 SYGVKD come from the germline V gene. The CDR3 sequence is CAISGRDRGGDEQFF. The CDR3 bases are TGTGCCATCAGTGGAAGGGACAGGGGTGGGGATGAGCAGTTCTTC.

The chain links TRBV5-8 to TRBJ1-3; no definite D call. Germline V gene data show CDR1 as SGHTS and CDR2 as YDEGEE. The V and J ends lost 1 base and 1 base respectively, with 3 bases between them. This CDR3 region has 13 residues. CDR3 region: CASSLISGNTIYF. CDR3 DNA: TGTGCCAGCAGCTTGATATCTGGAAACACCATATATTTT.

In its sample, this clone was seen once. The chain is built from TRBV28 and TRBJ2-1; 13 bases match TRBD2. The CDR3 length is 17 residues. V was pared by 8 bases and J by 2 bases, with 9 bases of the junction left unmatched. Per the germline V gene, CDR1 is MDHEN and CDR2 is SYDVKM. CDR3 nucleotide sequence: TGTGCCAGCCAGGGACTAGCGGGAAAGGTGACCTACAATGAGCAGTTCTTC. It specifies CASQGLAGKVTYNEQFF.

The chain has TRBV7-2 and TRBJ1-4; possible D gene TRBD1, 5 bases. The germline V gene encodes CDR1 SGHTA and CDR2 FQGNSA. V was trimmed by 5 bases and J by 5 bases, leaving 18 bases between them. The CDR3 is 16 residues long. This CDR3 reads CASSPPVRGENEKLFF. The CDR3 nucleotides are TGTGCCAGCAGCCCCCCCGTACGGGGGGAGAATGAAAAACTGTTTTTT.

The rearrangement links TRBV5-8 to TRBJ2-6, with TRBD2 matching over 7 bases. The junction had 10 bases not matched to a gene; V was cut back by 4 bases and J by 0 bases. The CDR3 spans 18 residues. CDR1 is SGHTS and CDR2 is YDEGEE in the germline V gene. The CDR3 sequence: CASSRGRGSISGANVLTF. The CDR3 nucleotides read TGTGCCAGCAGCCGGGGGAGGGGATCTATCTCTGGGGCCAACGTCCTGACTTTC.

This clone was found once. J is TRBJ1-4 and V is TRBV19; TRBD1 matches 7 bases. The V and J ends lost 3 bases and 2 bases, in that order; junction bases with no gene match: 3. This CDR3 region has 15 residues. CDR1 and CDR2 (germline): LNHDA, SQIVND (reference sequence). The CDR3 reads CASSMGQSTNEKLFF. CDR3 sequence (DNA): TGTGCCAGTAGTATGGGACAGAGCACTAATGAAAAACTGTTTTTT.

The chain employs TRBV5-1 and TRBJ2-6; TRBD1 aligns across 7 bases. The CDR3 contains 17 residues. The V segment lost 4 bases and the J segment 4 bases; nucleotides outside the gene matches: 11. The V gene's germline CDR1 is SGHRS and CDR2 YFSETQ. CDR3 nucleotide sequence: TGCGCCAGCAGCCTGGACAGGAGCTGGGGAGGGGCCAACGTCCTGACTTTC. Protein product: CASSLDRSWGGANVLTF.

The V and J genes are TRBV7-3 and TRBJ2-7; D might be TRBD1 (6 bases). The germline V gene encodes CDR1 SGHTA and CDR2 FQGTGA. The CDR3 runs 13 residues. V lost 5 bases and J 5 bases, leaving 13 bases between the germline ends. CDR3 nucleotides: TGTGCCAGCAGCAAGGACAGTACCCACGAGCAGTACTTC. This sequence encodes CASSKDSTHEQYF.

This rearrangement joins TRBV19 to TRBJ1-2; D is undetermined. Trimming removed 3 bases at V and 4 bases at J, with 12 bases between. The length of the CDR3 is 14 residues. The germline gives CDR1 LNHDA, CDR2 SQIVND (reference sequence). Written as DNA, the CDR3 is TGTGCCAGTAGTATCCTGGGGAGCGTCTATGGCTACACCTTC. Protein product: CASSILGSVYGYTF.

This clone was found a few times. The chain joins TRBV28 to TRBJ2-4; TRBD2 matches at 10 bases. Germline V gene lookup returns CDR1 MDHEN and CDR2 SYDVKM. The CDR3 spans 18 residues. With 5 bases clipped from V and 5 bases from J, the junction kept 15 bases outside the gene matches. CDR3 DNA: TGTGCCAGCAGTAGACCGGGACTAGCGCCAAATCGGGAAAACATTCAGTACTTC. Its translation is CASSRPGLAPNRENIQYF.

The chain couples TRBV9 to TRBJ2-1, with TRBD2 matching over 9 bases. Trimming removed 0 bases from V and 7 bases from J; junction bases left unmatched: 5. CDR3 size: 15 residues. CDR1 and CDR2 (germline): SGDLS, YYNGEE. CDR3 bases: TGTGCCAGCAGCGTAGGGACTAGCGATAGGAATGAGCAGTTCTTC. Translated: CASSVGTSDRNEQFF.

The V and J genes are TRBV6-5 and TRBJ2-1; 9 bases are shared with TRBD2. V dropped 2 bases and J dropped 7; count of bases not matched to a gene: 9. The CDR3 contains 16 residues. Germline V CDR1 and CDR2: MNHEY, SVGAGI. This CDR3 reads CASSYRRGTSQNEQFF. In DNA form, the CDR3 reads TGTGCCAGCAGTTACCGGCGGGGGACTAGCCAAAATGAGCAGTTCTTC.

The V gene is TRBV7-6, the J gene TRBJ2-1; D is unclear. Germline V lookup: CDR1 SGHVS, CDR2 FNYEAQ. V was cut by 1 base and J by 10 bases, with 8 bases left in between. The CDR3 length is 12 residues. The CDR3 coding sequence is TGTGCCAGCAGCTTAGTTGGGCAAGAGCAGTTCTTC. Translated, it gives CASSLVGQEQFF.

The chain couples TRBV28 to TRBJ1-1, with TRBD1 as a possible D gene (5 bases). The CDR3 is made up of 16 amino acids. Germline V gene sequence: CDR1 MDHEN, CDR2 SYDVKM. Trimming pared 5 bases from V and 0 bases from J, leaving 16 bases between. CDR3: CASSPRTPRMNTEAFF. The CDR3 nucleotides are TGTGCCAGCAGTCCACGGACACCTAGGATGAACACTGAAGCTTTCTTT. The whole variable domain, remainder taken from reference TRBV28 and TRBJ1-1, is DVKVTQSSRYLVKRTGEKVFLECVQDMDHENMFWYRQDPGLGLRLIYFSYDVKMKEKGDIPEGYSVSREKKERFSLILESASTNQTSMYLCASSPRTPRMNTEAFFGQGTRLTVV.

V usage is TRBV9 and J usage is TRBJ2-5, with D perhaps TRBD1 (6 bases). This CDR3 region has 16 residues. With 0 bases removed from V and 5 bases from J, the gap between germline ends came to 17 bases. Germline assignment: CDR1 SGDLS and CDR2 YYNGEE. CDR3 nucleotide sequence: TGTGCCAGCAGCGTAGGGACAGCGGTCCGGTCCGAGACCCAGTACTTC. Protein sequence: CASSVGTAVRSETQYF. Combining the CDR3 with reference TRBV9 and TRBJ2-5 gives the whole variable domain DSGVTQTPKHLITATGQRVTLRCSPRSGDLSVYWYQQSLDQGLQFLIQYYNGEERAKGNILERFSAQQFPDLHSELNLSSLELGDSALYFCASSVGTAVRSETQYFGPGTRLLVL.

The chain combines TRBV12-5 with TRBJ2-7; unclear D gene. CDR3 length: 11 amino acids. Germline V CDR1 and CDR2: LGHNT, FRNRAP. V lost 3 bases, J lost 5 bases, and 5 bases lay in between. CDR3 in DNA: TGTGCTAGTGGTTTCAACAACGAGCAGTACTTC. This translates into CASGFNNEQYF.

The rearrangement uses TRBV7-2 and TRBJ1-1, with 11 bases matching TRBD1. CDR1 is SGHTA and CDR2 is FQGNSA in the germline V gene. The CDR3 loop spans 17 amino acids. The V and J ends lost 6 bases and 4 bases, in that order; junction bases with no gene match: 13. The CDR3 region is CASSPRPGQGGRTEAFF. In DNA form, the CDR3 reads TGTGCCAGCAGTCCTAGACCGGGACAGGGGGGCCGCACTGAAGCTTTCTTT.

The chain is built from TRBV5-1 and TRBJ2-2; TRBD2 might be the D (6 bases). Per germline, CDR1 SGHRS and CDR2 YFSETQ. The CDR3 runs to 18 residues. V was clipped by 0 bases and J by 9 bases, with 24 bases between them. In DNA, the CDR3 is TGCGCCAGCAGCTTGGCCCCTGAGACTAGACGGTCGATCAGGGAGCTGTTTTTT. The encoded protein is CASSLAPETRRSIRELFF.

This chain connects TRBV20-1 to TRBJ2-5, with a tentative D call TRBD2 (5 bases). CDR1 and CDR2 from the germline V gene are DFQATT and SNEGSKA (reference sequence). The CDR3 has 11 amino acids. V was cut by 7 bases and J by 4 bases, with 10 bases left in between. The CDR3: CSVSDRETQYF. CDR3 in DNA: TGCAGTGTTAGCGATAGAGAGACCCAGTACTTC.

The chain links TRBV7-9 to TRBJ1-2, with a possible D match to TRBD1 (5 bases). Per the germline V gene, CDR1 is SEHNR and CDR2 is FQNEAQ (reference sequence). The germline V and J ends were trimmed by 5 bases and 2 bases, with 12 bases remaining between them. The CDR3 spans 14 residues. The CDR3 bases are TGTGCCAGCAGCAACACTGGGGCCAACTATGGCTACACCTTC. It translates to CASSNTGANYGYTF.

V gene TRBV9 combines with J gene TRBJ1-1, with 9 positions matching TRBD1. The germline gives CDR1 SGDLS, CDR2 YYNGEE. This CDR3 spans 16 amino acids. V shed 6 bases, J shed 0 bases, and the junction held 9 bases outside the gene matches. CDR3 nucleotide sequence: TGTGCCAGCACGCTACTACAGGGGGCGCTGAACACTGAAGCTTTCTTT. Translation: CASTLLQGALNTEAFF.

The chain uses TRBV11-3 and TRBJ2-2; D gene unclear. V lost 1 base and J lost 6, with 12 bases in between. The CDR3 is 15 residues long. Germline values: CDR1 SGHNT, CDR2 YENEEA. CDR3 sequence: CASSLGGEPPGELFF. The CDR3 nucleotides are TGTGCCAGCAGCTTAGGCGGCGAGCCTCCCGGGGAGCTGTTTTTT. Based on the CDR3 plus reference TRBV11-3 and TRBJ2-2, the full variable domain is EAGVVQSPRYKIIEKKQPVAFWCNPISGHNTLYWYLQNLGQGPELLIRYENEEAVDDSQLPKDRFSAERLKGVDSTLKIQPAELGDSAVYLCASSLGGEPPGELFFGEGSRLTVL.

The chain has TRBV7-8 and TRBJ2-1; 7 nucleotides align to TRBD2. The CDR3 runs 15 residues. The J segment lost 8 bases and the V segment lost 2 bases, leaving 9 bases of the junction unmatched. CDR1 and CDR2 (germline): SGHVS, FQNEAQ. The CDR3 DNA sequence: TGTGCCAGCAGCTTAAATGGACTAGACGAGCATGAGCAGTTCTTC. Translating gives CASSLNGLDEHEQFF.